What follows are 23 T cell receptor beta chains derived from one specimen sequenced in a study of blood T cell repertoires in COVID-19 (dated by TCRdb to the early 2020s). Libraries were made using the immunoSEQ multiplex PCR assay. What TCRdb holds here is the immuneACCESS table cut down to in-frame rearrangements. Part of the clones is not present; checked against another copy, under half of the missing clones reflect an unresolved V gene, and the others are unexplained. Across this sample there are about 190,000 clones, with around 90% seen only once. The biggest ten clones account for 6.7% of the sample. Sequencing used peripheral blood. Source of these receptors: a man between 40 and 49 years old with acute or convalescent COVID-19.

The chain uses TRBV5-1 and TRBJ1-3; the match to TRBD1 covers 7 bases. The CDR3 covers 18 residues. Germline CDR1 is SGHRS and CDR2 is YFSETQ. The trim removed 4 bases at V and 4 bases at J, leaving 17 bases unmatched. For the CDR3, the DNA is TGCGCCAGCAGCCCTTGGACAGGTCGGGGGGGCTTCGGAAACACCATATATTTT. Translating gives CASSPWTGRGGFGNTIYF.

The chain links TRBV19 to TRBJ2-1; the match to TRBD2 covers 10 bases. J gave up 4 bases and V 7 bases, and 7 bases lay outside the gene matches. The CDR3 runs to 15 residues. Germline V gene sequence: CDR1 LNHDA, CDR2 SQIVND (reference sequence). The CDR3 spells CASTPLAGGYNEQFF. Here the CDR3 DNA reads TGTGCCAGTACCCCCTTAGCGGGGGGTTACAATGAGCAGTTCTTC.

The rearrangement joins TRBV5-1 to TRBJ1-1; TRBD1 matches 10 bases. CDR3 size: 15 residues. Germline V gives CDR1 SGHRS, CDR2 YFSETQ. V trimming: 4 bases; J trimming: 4 bases; junction bases outside the gene matches: 7. CDR3 DNA sequence: TGCGCCAGCAGCGGGACAGGGGCGCGGGGCACTGAAGCTTTCTTT. Its protein is CASSGTGARGTEAFF. Supplemented by reference TRBV5-1 and TRBJ1-1, the full variable domain reads KAGVTQTPRYLIKTRGQQVTLSCSPISGHRSVSWYQQTPGQGLQFLFEYFSETQRNKGNFPGRFSGRQFSNSRSEMNVSTLELGDSALYLCASSGTGARGTEAFFGQGTRLTVV.

This chain's CDR3 is CASSYSGGAYEQYF. The DNA for the CDR3 is TGTGCCAGCAGCTACAGCGGGGGGGCCTACGAGCAGTACTTC. This chain uses TRBV7-3 with TRBJ2-7; 10 nucleotides agree with TRBD2. After removal of 4 bases from V and 2 bases from J, the junction contained 2 bases not matched to a gene. The CDR3 covers 14 residues. Germline V CDR1 and CDR2: SGHTA, FQGTGA.

The chain couples TRBV6-4 to TRBJ1-2; D is unresolved. The CDR3 has 13 amino acids. V was clipped by 4 bases and J by 4 bases, with 10 bases between them. Germline lookup yields CDR1 MRHNA and CDR2 SNTAGT. Here the CDR3 DNA reads TGTGCCAGCAGTGTGGGCAGCGGCTATGGCTACACCTTC. As protein: CASSVGSGYGYTF.

This clone was counted once. The chain couples TRBV28 to TRBJ2-5, with TRBD1 identical over 8 bases. V was pared by 1 base and J by 7 bases, with 8 bases of the junction left unmatched. CDR1 and CDR2 from the germline V gene are MDHEN and SYDVKM. The CDR3 length is 15 residues. The CDR3 DNA follows: TGTGCCAGCAGTTTATCGGACAGGGCCAGTGGGACCCAGTACTTC. Residues: CASSLSDRASGTQYF.

The rearrangement joins TRBV19 to TRBJ2-1, with 7 bases that match TRBD2. The CDR3 has 15 residues. Trimming removed 6 bases from V and 7 bases from J; junction bases left unmatched: 12. Germline V lookup: CDR1 LNHDA, CDR2 SQIVND (reference sequence). This chain's CDR3 is CASSPLAGVGNEQFF. As DNA, the CDR3 is TGTGCCAGTAGCCCCCTCGCGGGGGTCGGGAATGAGCAGTTCTTC.

The J gene is TRBJ2-1, the V gene TRBV27; D is undetermined. The CDR3 totals 13 residues. Germline V gives CDR1 MNHEY, CDR2 SMNVEV (reference sequence). V dropped 5 bases and J dropped 7 bases, with 12 bases sitting between them. CDR3 DNA sequence: TGTGCCAGCAGTATCCTCCTCCGTAATGAGCAGTTCTTC. It is translated as CASSILLRNEQFF.

The chain is built from TRBV6-5 and TRBJ2-7; perhaps TRBD2 as D (5 bases). This CDR3 spans 13 amino acids. V was shortened by 6 bases and J by 5 bases, with 14 bases between the two germline ends. Germline loops: CDR1 MNHEY, CDR2 SVGAGI. In DNA, the CDR3 is TGTGCCAGCAGGAACCCCGACGGGGACGAGCAGTACTTC. Its protein is CASRNPDGDEQYF.

The CDR3 nucleotides are TGTGCCAGCAGCACCCAGTCGGGGGGTAACACCGGGGAGCTGTTTTTT. Protein: CASSTQSGGNTGELFF. V is TRBV7-2 and J is TRBJ2-2; the match to TRBD2 covers 7 bases. Germline CDR1 SGHTA, CDR2 FQGNSA. Germline trimming cut 5 bases from V and 2 bases from J; bases unmatched to any gene: 8. The CDR3 loop spans 16 amino acids.

The CDR3 DNA follows: TGTGCCAGTGACAGATACAATGAGCAGTTCTTC. This encodes CASDRYNEQFF. This chain links TRBV7-9 with TRBJ2-1, with a possible D match to TRBD1 (5 bases). Deletions cut 9 bases from V and 4 bases from J, with 7 bases between. The CDR3 contains 11 residues. The germline gives CDR1 SEHNR, CDR2 FQNEAQ (reference sequence).

This chain joins TRBV20-1 and TRBJ2-5, with D possibly TRBD2 on 6 matching bases. The CDR3 contains 13 residues. Germline V gene lookup returns CDR1 DFQATT and CDR2 SNEGSKA (reference sequence). V lost 3 bases, J lost 1 base, and 9 bases lay in between. Written as DNA, the CDR3 is TGCAGTGCTAGTCGGGGGATCCAAGAGACCCAGTACTTC. Translation gives CSASRGIQETQYF.

The chain employs TRBV21-1 and TRBJ2-5; TRBD2, the table's D call, was not compared with the DNA. TRBV21-1 is annotated as a pseudogene. The CDR3 covers 13 residues. The CDR3 bases are TGTGCCAGCAGGAGCAAGTACCAAGAGACCCAGTACTTC. Encoded protein: CASRSKYQETQYF.

This sequence joins TRBV10-3 and TRBJ1-1; 11 bases fit TRBD1. Germline loops: CDR1 ENHRY, CDR2 SYGVKD. The length of the CDR3 is 14 residues. Losses at the gene ends were 10 bases for V and 4 bases for J; bases not matched to a gene: 8. The CDR3 loop reads CATTGTGGTTEAFF. In nucleotides, the CDR3 is TGTGCCACAACCGGGACAGGGGGTACCACTGAAGCTTTCTTT.

In this sample, this clone turned up once. The J gene is TRBJ2-4, the V gene TRBV28, with a tentative D call TRBD2 (6 bases). Germline CDR1 MDHEN, CDR2 SYDVKM. V lost 1 base and J lost 7, with 11 bases in between. The CDR3 sequence is 14 residues long. The CDR3, as DNA: TGTGCCAGCAGTTTATTGGGGGGTCGGAACATTCAGTACTTC. Amino acids: CASSLLGGRNIQYF.

This chain uses TRBV5-1 with TRBJ2-2; D remains unclear. Germline V gene lookup returns CDR1 SGHRS and CDR2 YFSETQ. The ends were cut back, 5 bases at V and 0 bases at J, with 11 bases in the middle. The CDR3 loop spans 15 amino acids. In DNA form, the CDR3 reads TGCGCCAGCAGTCCGATAAGCTCGAACACCGGGGAGCTGTTTTTT. This encodes CASSPISSNTGELFF. The full variable domain, in which reference TRBV5-1 and TRBJ2-2 provide the parts outside the CDR3, is KAGVTQTPRYLIKTRGQQVTLSCSPISGHRSVSWYQQTPGQGLQFLFEYFSETQRNKGNFPGRFSGRQFSNSRSEMNVSTLELGDSALYLCASSPISSNTGELFFGEGSRLTVL.

This chain uses TRBV18 with TRBJ1-5; unclear D gene. There are 16 residues in the CDR3. V was clipped by 1 base and J by 2 bases, with 12 bases between them. Per the germline V gene, CDR1 is KGHSH and CDR2 is LQKENI. CDR3 region: CASSPRSGGGNQPQHF. CDR3 nucleotide sequence: TGTGCCAGCTCACCACGATCAGGAGGTGGCAATCAGCCCCAGCATTTT.

The chain is built from TRBV19 and TRBJ1-5, with a tentative D call TRBD1 (5 bases). V was pared by 0 bases and J by 2 bases, with 8 bases between. The CDR3 totals 15 residues. Per germline, CDR1 LNHDA and CDR2 SQIVND (reference sequence). DNA for the CDR3: TGTGCCAGTAGTATAGATGGGGGGGGCAATCAGCCCCAGCATTTT. It codes for CASSIDGGGNQPQHF.

J is TRBJ2-3 and V is TRBV11-1, with D possibly matching TRBD2 (7 bases). The V gene's germline CDR1 is SGHAT and CDR2 FQDESV (reference sequence). Trimming shortened V by 5 bases and J by 5 bases, and 14 bases separated the two germline ends. CDR3 length: 14 residues. The CDR3 sequence is CASSGHRGGDTQYF. In DNA, the CDR3 is TGTGCCAGCAGCGGACATAGGGGGGGAGATACGCAGTATTTT.

This chain connects TRBV7-2 to TRBJ1-2, with 7 positions matching TRBD1. This CDR3 spans 16 amino acids. Germline CDR1 is SGHTA and CDR2 is FQGNSA. Trimming at V came to 5 bases and at J to 3 bases, leaving 12 bases not matched to a gene. The CDR3 sequence is CASSLRPTGPYYGYTF. As DNA, the CDR3 is TGTGCCAGCAGCCTGCGTCCGACAGGGCCCTACTATGGCTACACCTTC.

This sequence joins TRBV19 and TRBJ1-6; the D is unclear. CDR1 and CDR2 from the germline V gene are LNHDA and SQIVND (reference sequence). V shed 5 bases and J shed 8 bases, with 10 bases lying between them. This CDR3 is 13 amino acids long. The CDR3 coding sequence is TGTGCCAGTAGTCCCCGACTTCATTCACCCCTCCACTTT. Protein product: CASSPRLHSPLHF.

V gene TRBV7-2 combines with J gene TRBJ2-2; 9 nucleotides line up with TRBD1. Looked up from germline, CDR1 is SGHTA and CDR2 is FQGNSA. The trim removed 6 bases at V and 4 bases at J, leaving 6 bases unmatched. The CDR3 loop spans 15 amino acids. CDR3 protein: CASRMRQGVTGELFF. CDR3 nucleotides: TGTGCCAGCAGAATGCGACAGGGGGTCACCGGGGAGCTGTTTTTT.

Here the CDR3 DNA reads TGTGCCAGCAGTCCTGGGGGGAAATTAAGCTACGAGCAGTACTTC. The encoded protein is CASSPGGKLSYEQYF. This chain links TRBV6-5 with TRBJ2-7; tentatively, D is TRBD2 (6 bases). Per germline, CDR1 MNHEY and CDR2 SVGAGI. This CDR3 spans 15 amino acids. Trimming stripped 5 bases from V and 3 bases from J, with 17 bases between.